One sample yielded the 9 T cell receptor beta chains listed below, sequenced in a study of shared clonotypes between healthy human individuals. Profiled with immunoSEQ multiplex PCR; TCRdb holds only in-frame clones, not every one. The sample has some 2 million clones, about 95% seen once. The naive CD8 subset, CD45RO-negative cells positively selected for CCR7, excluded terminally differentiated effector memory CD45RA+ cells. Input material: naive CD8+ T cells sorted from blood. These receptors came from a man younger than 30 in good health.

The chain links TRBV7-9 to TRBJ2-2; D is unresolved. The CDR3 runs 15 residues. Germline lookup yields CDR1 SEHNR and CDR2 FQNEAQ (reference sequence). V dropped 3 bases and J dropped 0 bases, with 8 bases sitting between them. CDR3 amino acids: CASSLSRTNTGELFF. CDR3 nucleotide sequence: TGTGCCAGCAGCTTGTCTCGAACGAACACCGGGGAGCTGTTTTTT. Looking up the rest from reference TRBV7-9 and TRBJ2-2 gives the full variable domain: DTGVSQNPRHKITKRGQNVTFRCDPISEHNRLYWYRQTLGQGPEFLTYFQNEAQLEKSRLLSDRFSAERPKGSFSTLEIQRTEQGDSAMYLCASSLSRTNTGELFFGEGSRLTVL.

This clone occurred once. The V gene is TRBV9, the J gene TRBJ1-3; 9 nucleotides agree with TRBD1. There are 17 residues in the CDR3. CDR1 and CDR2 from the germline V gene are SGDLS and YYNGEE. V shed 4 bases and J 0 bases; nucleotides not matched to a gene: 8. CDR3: CASSPWDRALSGNTIYF. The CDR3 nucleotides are TGTGCCAGCAGCCCTTGGGACAGGGCCCTCTCTGGAAACACCATATATTTT. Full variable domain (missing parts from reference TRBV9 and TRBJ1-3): DSGVTQTPKHLITATGQRVTLRCSPRSGDLSVYWYQQSLDQGLQFLIQYYNGEERAKGNILERFSAQQFPDLHSELNLSSLELGDSALYFCASSPWDRALSGNTIYFGEGSWLTVV.

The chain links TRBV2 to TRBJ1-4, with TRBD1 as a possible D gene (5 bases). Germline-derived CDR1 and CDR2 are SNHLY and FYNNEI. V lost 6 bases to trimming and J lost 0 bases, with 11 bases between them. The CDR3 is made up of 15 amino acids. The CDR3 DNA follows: TGTGCCAGCAGGGGGGGTACCGCAACTAATGAAAAACTGTTTTTT. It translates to CASRGGTATNEKLFF.

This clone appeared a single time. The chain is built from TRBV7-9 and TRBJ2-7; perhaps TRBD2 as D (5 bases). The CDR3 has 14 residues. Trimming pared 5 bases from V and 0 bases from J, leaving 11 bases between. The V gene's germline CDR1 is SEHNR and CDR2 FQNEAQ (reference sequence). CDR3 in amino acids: CASSSGASSYEQYF. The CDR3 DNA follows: TGTGCCAGCAGCAGCGGTGCCAGCTCCTACGAGCAGTACTTC.

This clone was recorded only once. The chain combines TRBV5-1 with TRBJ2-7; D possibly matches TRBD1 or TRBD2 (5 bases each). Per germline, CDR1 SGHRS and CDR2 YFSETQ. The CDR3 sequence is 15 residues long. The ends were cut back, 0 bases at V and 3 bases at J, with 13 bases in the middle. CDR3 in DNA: TGCGCCAGCAGCTTGGCCGGGGCGGATTACTACGAGCAGTACTTC. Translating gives CASSLAGADYYEQYF.

The CDR3 is CASTNLAGESTDTQYF. The CDR3 DNA follows: TGTGCCAGCACCAACCTAGCGGGAGAAAGCACAGATACGCAGTATTTT. This rearrangement joins TRBV5-6 to TRBJ2-3; 10 bases agree with TRBD2. Germline CDR1 is SGHDT and CDR2 is YYEEEE. V lost 6 bases, J lost 0 bases, and 7 bases stayed unmatched. CDR3 length: 16 residues. Complete variable domain (other parts from reference TRBV5-6 and TRBJ2-3): DAGVTQSPTHLIKTRGQQVTLRCSPKSGHDTVSWYQQALGQGPQFIFQYYEEEERQRGNFPDRFSGHQFPNYSSELNVNALLLGDSALYLCASTNLAGESTDTQYFGPGTRLTVL.

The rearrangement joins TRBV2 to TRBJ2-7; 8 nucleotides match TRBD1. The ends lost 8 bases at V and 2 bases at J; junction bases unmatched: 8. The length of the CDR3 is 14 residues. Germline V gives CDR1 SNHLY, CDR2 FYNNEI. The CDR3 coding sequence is TGTGCCAGCTTCACTGGACAGGGTACCTACGAGCAGTACTTC. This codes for CASFTGQGTYEQYF.

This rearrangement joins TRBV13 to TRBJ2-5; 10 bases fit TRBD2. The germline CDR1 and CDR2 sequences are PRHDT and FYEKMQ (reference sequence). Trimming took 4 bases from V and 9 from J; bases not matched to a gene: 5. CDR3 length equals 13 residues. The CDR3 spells CASSSRLAGSQYF. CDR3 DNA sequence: TGTGCCAGCAGCTCCAGACTAGCGGGTTCCCAGTACTTC.

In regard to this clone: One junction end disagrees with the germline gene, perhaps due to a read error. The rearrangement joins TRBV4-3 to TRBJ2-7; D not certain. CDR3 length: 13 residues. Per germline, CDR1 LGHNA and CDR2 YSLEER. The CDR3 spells CASSQAFSHEQYF. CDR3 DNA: TGCGCCAGCAGCCAAGCCTTCTCCCACGAGCAGTACTTC.